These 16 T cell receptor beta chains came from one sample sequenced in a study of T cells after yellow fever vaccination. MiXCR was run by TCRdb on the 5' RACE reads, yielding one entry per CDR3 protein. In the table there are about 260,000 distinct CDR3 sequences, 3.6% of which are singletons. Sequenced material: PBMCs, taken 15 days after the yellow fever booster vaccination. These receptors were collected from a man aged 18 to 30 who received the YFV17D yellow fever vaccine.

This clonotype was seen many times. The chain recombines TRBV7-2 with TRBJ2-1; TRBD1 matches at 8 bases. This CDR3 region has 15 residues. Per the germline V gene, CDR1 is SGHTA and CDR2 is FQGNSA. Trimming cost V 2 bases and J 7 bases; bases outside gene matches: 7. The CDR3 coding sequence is TGTGCCAGCAGCTTATGGGACAGGTTAGGTAATGAGCAGTTCTTC. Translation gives CASSLWDRLGNEQFF.

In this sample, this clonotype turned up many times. Here the CDR3 DNA reads TGCGCCAGCAGACTAGCGGGGAAAGAGACCCAGTACTTC. Translation gives CASRLAGKETQYF. The chain employs TRBV10-1 and TRBJ2-5; 10 bases align to TRBD2. The CDR3 length is 13 residues. Germline CDR1 WNHNN, CDR2 SYGVQD (reference sequence). The junction had 1 base not matched to a gene; V was cut back by 6 bases and J by 3 bases.

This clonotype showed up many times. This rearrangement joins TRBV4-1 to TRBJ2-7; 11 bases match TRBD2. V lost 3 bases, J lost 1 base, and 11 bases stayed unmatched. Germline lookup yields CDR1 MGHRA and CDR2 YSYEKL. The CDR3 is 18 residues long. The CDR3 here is CASSQGPKRLAGSYEQYF. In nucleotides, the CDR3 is TGCGCCAGCAGCCAGGGGCCTAAACGACTAGCGGGGTCCTACGAGCAGTACTTC.

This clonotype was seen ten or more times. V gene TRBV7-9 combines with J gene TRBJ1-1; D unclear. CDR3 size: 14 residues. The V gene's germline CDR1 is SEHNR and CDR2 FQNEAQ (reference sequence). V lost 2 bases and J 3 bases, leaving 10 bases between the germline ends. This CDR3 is CASSLYTVDTEAFF. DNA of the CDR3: TGTGCCAGCAGCTTATACACGGTGGACACTGAAGCTTTCTTT. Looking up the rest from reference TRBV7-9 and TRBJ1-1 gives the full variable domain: DTGVSQNPRHKITKRGQNVTFRCDPISEHNRLYWYRQTLGQGPEFLTYFQNEAQLEKSRLLSDRFSAERPKGSFSTLEIQRTEQGDSAMYLCASSLYTVDTEAFFGQGTRLTVV.

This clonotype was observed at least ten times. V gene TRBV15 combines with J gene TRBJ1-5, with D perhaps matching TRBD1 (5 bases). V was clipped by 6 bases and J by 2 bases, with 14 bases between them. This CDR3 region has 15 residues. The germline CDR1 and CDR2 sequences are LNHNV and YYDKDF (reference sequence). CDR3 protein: CATRASGTGNQPQHF. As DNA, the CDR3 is TGTGCCACCAGAGCTTCGGGGACGGGCAATCAGCCCCAGCATTTT. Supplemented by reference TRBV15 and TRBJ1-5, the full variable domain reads DAMVIQNPRYQVTQFGKPVTLSCSQTLNHNVMYWYQQKSSQAPKLLFHYYDKDFNNEADTPDNFQSRRPNTSFCFLDIRSPGLGDTAMYLCATRASGTGNQPQHFGDGTRLSIL.

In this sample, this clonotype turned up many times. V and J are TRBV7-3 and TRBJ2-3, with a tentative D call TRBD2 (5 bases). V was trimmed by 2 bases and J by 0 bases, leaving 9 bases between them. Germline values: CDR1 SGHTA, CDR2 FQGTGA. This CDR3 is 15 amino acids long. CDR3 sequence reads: CASSLDYSSTDTQYF. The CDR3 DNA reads TGTGCCAGCAGCTTAGACTACTCTAGCACAGATACGCAGTATTTT.

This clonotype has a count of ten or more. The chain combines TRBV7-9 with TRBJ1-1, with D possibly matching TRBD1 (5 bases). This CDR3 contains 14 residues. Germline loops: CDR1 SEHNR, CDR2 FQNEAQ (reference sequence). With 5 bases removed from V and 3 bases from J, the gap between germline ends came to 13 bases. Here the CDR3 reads CASSPIGTYTEAFF. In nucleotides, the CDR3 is TGTGCCAGCAGCCCAATCGGGACCTACACTGAAGCTTTCTTT.

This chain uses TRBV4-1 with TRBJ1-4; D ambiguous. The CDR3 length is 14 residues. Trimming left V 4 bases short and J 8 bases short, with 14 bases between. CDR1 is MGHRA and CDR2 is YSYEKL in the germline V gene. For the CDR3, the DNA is TGCGCCAGCAGCCGACCAGGCGGGAAGGAAAAACTGTTTTTT. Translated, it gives CASSRPGGKEKLFF.

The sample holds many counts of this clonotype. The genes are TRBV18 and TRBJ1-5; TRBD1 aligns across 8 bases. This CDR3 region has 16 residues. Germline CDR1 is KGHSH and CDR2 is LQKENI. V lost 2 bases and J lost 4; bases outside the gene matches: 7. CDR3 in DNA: TGTGCCAGCTCACCAGAGCAGGGGGCAGATAATCAGCCCCAGCATTTT. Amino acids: CASSPEQGADNQPQHF.

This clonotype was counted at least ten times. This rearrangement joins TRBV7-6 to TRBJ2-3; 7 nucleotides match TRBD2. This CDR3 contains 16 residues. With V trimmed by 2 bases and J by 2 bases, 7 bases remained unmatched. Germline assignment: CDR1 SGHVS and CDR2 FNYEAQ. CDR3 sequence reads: CASSLRSSGNTDTQYF. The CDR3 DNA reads TGTGCCAGCAGCTTACGTTCTAGCGGAAACACAGATACGCAGTATTTT.

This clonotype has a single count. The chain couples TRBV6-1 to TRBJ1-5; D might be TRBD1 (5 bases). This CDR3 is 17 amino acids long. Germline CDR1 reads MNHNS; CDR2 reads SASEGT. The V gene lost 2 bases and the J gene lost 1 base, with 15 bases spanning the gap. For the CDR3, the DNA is TGTGCCAGCAGTGAAAGGTTCGGGGGTGCGAGCAATCAGCCCCAGCATTTT. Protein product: CASSERFGGASNQPQHF.

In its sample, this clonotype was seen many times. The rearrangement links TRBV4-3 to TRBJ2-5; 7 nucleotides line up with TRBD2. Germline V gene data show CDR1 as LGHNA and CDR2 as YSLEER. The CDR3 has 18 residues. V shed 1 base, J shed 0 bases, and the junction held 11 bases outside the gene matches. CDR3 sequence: CASSQVAGGAGHQETQYF. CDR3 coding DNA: TGCGCCAGCAGCCAAGTCGCCGGGGGAGCGGGACACCAAGAGACCCAGTACTTC.

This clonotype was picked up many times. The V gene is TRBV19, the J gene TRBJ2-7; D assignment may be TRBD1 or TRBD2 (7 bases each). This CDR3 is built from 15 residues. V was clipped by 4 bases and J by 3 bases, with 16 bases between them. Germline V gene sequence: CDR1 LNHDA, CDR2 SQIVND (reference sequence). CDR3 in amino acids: CASSTTGEGGYEQYF. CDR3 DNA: TGTGCCAGTAGTACCACAGGGGAGGGGGGCTACGAGCAGTACTTC.

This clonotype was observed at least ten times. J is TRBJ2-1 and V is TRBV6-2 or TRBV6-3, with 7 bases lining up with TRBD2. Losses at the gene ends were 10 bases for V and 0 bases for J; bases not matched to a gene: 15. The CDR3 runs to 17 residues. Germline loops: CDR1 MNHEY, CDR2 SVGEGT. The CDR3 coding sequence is TGTGCCACCTTAGACCGGACTAGTCGGAGCTCCTACAATGAGCAGTTCTTC. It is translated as CATLDRTSRSSYNEQFF.

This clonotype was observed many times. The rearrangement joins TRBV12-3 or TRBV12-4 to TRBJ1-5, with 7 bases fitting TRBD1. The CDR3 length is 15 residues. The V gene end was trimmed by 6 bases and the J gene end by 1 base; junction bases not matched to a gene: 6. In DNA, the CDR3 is TGTGCCAGCAGCCAAGGGGGCGACAGCAATCAGCCCCAGCATTTT. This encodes CASSQGGDSNQPQHF.

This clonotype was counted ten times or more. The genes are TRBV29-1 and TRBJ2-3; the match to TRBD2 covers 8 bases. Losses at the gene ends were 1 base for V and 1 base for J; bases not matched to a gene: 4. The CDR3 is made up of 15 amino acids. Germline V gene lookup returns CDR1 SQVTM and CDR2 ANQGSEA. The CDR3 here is CSVEAGGLGTDTQYF. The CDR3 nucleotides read TGCAGCGTTGAAGCGGGGGGGCTCGGCACAGATACGCAGTATTTT.